Listed here are 22 T cell receptor beta chains from one sample, sequenced in a study of OX40 agonist ivuxolimab in advanced cancers. Assay used: immunoSEQ multiplex PCR; TCRdb lists only in-frame clones, some missing. The data show more than 45,000 clones, with roughly three quarters seen just once and about 1% held by the top ten. The sequencing here drew on CD4+ or CD8+ T cells sorted from blood, taken in a trial of the OX40 agonist ivuxolimab. These receptors all stem from an adult with an advanced solid tumor such as melanoma, head and neck, liver or kidney cancer.

The rearrangement joins TRBV11-2 to TRBJ2-2; 8 nucleotides align to TRBD1. The junction had 9 bases not matched to a gene; V was cut back by 5 bases and J by 4 bases. Germline V gene sequence: CDR1 SGHAT, CDR2 FQNNGV. This CDR3 comprises 16 residues. CDR3 coding DNA: TGTGCCAGCAGCAGGTCCGGGACAGGTCTCACCGGGGAGCTGTTTTTT. This gives the protein CASSRSGTGLTGELFF. Full variable domain (outside the CDR3, taken from reference TRBV11-2 and TRBJ2-2): EAGVAQSPRYKIIEKRQSVAFWCNPISGHATLYWYQQILGQGPKLLIQFQNNGVVDDSQLPKDRFSAERLKGVDSTLKIQPAKLEDSAVYLCASSRSGTGLTGELFFGEGSRLTVL.

The chain links TRBV5-1 to TRBJ2-7; D is undetermined. This CDR3 is 11 amino acids long. V gave up 4 bases and J gave up 4 bases, with 6 bases separating them. The germline gives CDR1 SGHRS, CDR2 YFSETQ. Here the CDR3 reads CASSAEYEQYF. The CDR3 nucleotides read TGCGCCAGCAGCGCGGAATACGAGCAGTACTTC.

The J gene is TRBJ2-3, the V gene TRBV5-1; 13 positions agree with TRBD2. Germline values: CDR1 SGHRS, CDR2 YFSETQ. The CDR3 has 15 amino acids. After removal of 5 bases from V and 8 bases from J, the junction contained 8 bases not matched to a gene. The CDR3 loop reads CASRGTSGEGGTQYF. DNA for the CDR3: TGCGCCAGCAGGGGGACTAGCGGGGAAGGAGGTACGCAGTATTTT.

The chain couples TRBV6-1 to TRBJ2-5, with 11 bases that match TRBD1. CDR1 is MNHNS and CDR2 is SASEGT in the germline V gene. The CDR3 sequence is 16 residues long. J was trimmed by 5 bases and V by 4 bases; bases with no gene match: 9. CDR3 region: CASSGRTGGAGETQYF. CDR3 nucleotide sequence: TGTGCCAGCAGTGGAAGGACAGGGGGCGCTGGGGAGACCCAGTACTTC.

V gene TRBV15 combines with J gene TRBJ2-7; D remains ambiguous. V gave up 2 bases and J gave up 3 bases, with 8 bases separating them. This CDR3 has 13 amino acids. Per germline, CDR1 LNHNV and CDR2 YYDKDF (reference sequence). The CDR3 DNA is TGTGCCACCAGCAGAATGTCAAACTACGAGCAGTACTTC. As protein: CATSRMSNYEQYF.

The chain uses TRBV10-2 and TRBJ2-7; maybe TRBD1 (6 bases). The V end was cut by 4 bases, the J end by 0 bases, with 10 bases between. The CDR3 is 14 residues long. CDR1 is WSHSY, CDR2 SAAADI, per germline. The CDR3 reads CASSGPGHSYEQYF. The CDR3 region has the DNA TGCGCCAGCAGTGGGCCGGGACACTCCTACGAGCAGTACTTC.

The chain has TRBV5-5 and TRBJ2-5, with 13 bases lining up with TRBD2. Germline values: CDR1 SGHKS, CDR2 YYEKEE (reference sequence). This CDR3 contains 16 residues. J lost 4 bases, V lost 0 bases, and 3 bases had no gene match. For the CDR3, the DNA is TGTGCCAGCAGCTTGGTACTAGCGGGGGGGAGAGAGACCCAGTACTTC. Translated, it gives CASSLVLAGGRETQYF. Full variable domain (rest looked up from reference TRBV5-5 and TRBJ2-5): DAGVTQSPTHLIKTRGQQVTLRCSPISGHKSVSWYQQVLGQGPQFIFQYYEKEERGRGNFPDRFSARQFPNYSSELNVNALLLGDSALYLCASSLVLAGGRETQYFGPGTRLLVL.

The chain recombines TRBV10-3 with TRBJ1-3, with 8 bases that match TRBD1. V was clipped by 9 bases and J by 3 bases; unmatched bases: 7. Germline CDR1 reads ENHRY; CDR2 reads SYGVKD. The CDR3 is made up of 14 amino acids. The CDR3 region is CAIEGDRGGNTIYF. The CDR3 DNA reads TGTGCCATTGAGGGCGACAGGGGTGGAAACACCATATATTTT.

The rearrangement links TRBV7-9 to TRBJ1-4, with 10 nucleotides matching TRBD1. Germline CDR1 is SEHNR and CDR2 is FQNEAQ (reference sequence). V gave up 1 base and J gave up 6 bases; unmatched junction bases: 2. The CDR3 runs to 15 residues. CDR3 region: CASSLGDRGDEKLFF. CDR3 nucleotide sequence: TGTGCCAGCAGCTTAGGGGACAGGGGTGATGAAAAACTGTTTTTT.

This chain uses TRBV4-1 with TRBJ2-1; 13 positions match TRBD2. The CDR3 length is 16 residues. V lost 5 bases to trimming and J lost 7 bases; unmatched junction nucleotides: 8. Germline V gene data show CDR1 as MGHRA and CDR2 as YSYEKL. This CDR3 reads CASSAPGLAGLNEQFF. The CDR3 coding sequence is TGCGCCAGCAGCGCACCGGGACTAGCGGGATTGAATGAGCAGTTCTTC.

The V and J genes are TRBV6-5 and TRBJ1-6; D not certain. V dropped 2 bases and J dropped 4 bases, with 12 bases sitting between them. The length of the CDR3 is 16 residues. Germline values: CDR1 MNHEY, CDR2 SVGAGI. CDR3 nucleotide sequence: TGTGCCAGCAGTTACAGGGCCCAATCTTATAATTCACCCCTCCACTTT. Translated, it gives CASSYRAQSYNSPLHF.

This chain joins TRBV5-8 and TRBJ1-4, with 8 bases matching TRBD1. This CDR3 region has 16 residues. Germline loops: CDR1 SGHTS, CDR2 YDEGEE. V lost 3 bases to trimming and J lost 7 bases; unmatched junction nucleotides: 11. Here the CDR3 DNA reads TGTGCCAGCAGCTCCGACAGGGGATGGAGGGGTGAAAAACTGTTTTTT. It specifies CASSSDRGWRGEKLFF. Looking up the rest from reference TRBV5-8 and TRBJ1-4 gives the full variable domain: EAGVTQSPTHLIKTRGQQATLRCSPISGHTSVYWYQQALGLGLQFLLWYDEGEERNRGNFPPRFSGRQFPNYSSELNVNALELEDSALYLCASSSDRGWRGEKLFFGSGTQLSVL.

The rearrangement joins TRBV7-9 to TRBJ1-2; TRBD1 is a possible D gene (5 bases). The CDR3 runs 14 residues. Germline lookup yields CDR1 SEHNR and CDR2 FQNEAQ (reference sequence). The V and J ends lost 5 bases and 10 bases respectively, with 20 bases between them. CDR3 sequence reads: CASSRGDEGGTYTF. CDR3 coding DNA: TGTGCCAGCAGCCGAGGGGACGAGGGAGGGACCTACACCTTC. The full variable domain, rest sourced from reference TRBV7-9 and TRBJ1-2, is DTGVSQNPRHKITKRGQNVTFRCDPISEHNRLYWYRQTLGQGPEFLTYFQNEAQLEKSRLLSDRFSAERPKGSFSTLEIQRTEQGDSAMYLCASSRGDEGGTYTFGSGTRLTVV.

The chain has TRBV6-1 and TRBJ1-1, with 9 bases that match TRBD1. After removal of 5 bases from V and 5 bases from J, the junction contained 6 bases not matched to a gene. Germline V gene sequence: CDR1 MNHNS, CDR2 SASEGT. The CDR3 length is 14 residues. CDR3 amino acids: CASSRRDRDTEAFF. CDR3 DNA sequence: TGTGCCAGCAGTCGACGGGACAGGGATACTGAAGCTTTCTTT.

This clone was observed a handful of times. This rearrangement joins TRBV19 to TRBJ1-5, with 12 bases that match TRBD1. The germline V gene has CDR1 LNHDA and CDR2 SQIVND (reference sequence). The trim removed 6 bases at V and 5 bases at J, leaving 2 bases unmatched. CDR3 length: 14 amino acids. CDR3 DNA: TGTGCCAGTAGCGGGACAGGGGGCTATCAGCCCCAGCATTTT. Protein sequence: CASSGTGGYQPQHF.

The chain uses TRBV27 and TRBJ2-3, with 13 nucleotides matching TRBD2. V lost 5 bases and J lost 3; bases outside the gene matches: 5. This CDR3 is built from 16 residues. Germline loops: CDR1 MNHEY, CDR2 SMNVEV (reference sequence). As DNA, the CDR3 is TGTGCCAGCAGTATTCGGACTAGCGGGAGAACAGATACGCAGTATTTT. Its translation: CASSIRTSGRTDTQYF.

This chain joins TRBV2 and TRBJ1-4, with 7 bases that match TRBD1. The length of the CDR3 is 14 residues. Trimming removed 5 bases from V and 7 bases from J; junction bases left unmatched: 7. In germline, CDR1 is SNHLY, CDR2 FYNNEI. Written as DNA, the CDR3 is TGTGCCAGCAGTCCAACAGGGGTTGGTGAAAAACTGTTTTTT. It yields the protein CASSPTGVGEKLFF.

The rearrangement joins TRBV6-5 to TRBJ2-7; 12 nucleotides line up with TRBD1. CDR3 length: 15 residues. Germline V CDR1 and CDR2: MNHEY, SVGAGI. J lost 4 bases, V lost 5 bases, and 6 bases had no gene match. CDR3 in amino acids: CASSAGTGGIYEQYF. The CDR3 coding sequence is TGTGCCAGCAGTGCCGGGACAGGGGGCATTTACGAGCAGTACTTC.

This sequence joins TRBV7-8 and TRBJ1-2, with D possibly matching TRBD1 (6 bases). The germline gives CDR1 SGHVS, CDR2 FQNEAQ. The germline V and J ends were trimmed by 5 bases and 3 bases, with 19 bases remaining between them. The CDR3 has 16 residues. The DNA of the CDR3 is TGTGCCAGCAGCGCAACCCGGGACACCCGATACTATGGCTACACCTTC. Protein product: CASSATRDTRYYGYTF.

The chain couples TRBV28 to TRBJ2-5, with TRBD2 matching over 7 bases. Germline assignment: CDR1 MDHEN and CDR2 SYDVKM. This CDR3 is built from 16 residues. Trimming took 3 bases from V and 1 from J; bases not matched to a gene: 8. CDR3 sequence (DNA): TGTGCCAGCAGTTTGCGGGAGTGGGCCCTCCAAGAGACCCAGTACTTC. Protein sequence: CASSLREWALQETQYF.

CDR3 protein: CASSPRTGVKEGYTF. The CDR3 region has the DNA TGTGCCAGCAGCCCCCGGACAGGCGTAAAAGAGGGCTACACCTTC. This chain joins TRBV7-8 and TRBJ1-2, with TRBD1 matching 7 bases. The J segment lost 8 bases and the V segment lost 5 bases, leaving 14 bases of the junction unmatched. The germline gives CDR1 SGHVS, CDR2 FQNEAQ. The CDR3 covers 15 residues.

The chain combines TRBV21-1 with TRBJ1-3; the DNA was not compared with TRBD1, the D call given in the table. TRBV21-1 is termed a pseudogene. CDR3 length: 17 amino acids. The CDR3 sequence: CASSAPGTDSSGNTIYF. CDR3 nucleotides: TGTGCCAGCAGCGCTCCAGGGACGGACAGCTCTGGAAACACCATATATTTT.